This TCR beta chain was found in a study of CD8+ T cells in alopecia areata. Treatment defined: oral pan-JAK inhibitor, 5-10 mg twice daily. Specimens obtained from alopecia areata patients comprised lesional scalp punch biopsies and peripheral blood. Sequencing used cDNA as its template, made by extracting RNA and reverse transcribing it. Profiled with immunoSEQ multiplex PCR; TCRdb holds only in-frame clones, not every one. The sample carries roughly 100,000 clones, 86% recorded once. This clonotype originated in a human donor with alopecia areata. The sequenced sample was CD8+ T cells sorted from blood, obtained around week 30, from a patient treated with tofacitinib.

As DNA, the CDR3 is TGCGCCAGCAGCCAAGGAGTAGGGACCAAAGGGCCTAGCGGGACCTACAATGAGCAGTTCTTC. It is translated as CASSQGVGTKGPSGTYNEQFF. This chain links TRBV4-1 with TRBJ2-1, with 9 bases that match TRBD2. The CDR3 totals 21 residues. The V segment lost 1 base and the J segment 2 bases; nucleotides outside the gene matches: 18. The germline CDR1 and CDR2 sequences are MGHRA and YSYEKL.